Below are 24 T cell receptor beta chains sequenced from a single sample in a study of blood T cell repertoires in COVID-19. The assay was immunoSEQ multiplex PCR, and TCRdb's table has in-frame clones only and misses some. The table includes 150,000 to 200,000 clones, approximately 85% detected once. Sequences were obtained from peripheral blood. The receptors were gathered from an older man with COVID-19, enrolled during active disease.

Here the CDR3 reads CASRTSGSSRDTQYF. The CDR3 bases are TGTGCCAGCAGGACTAGCGGGTCATCTAGAGATACGCAGTATTTT. The chain combines TRBV13 with TRBJ2-3; 10 bases are shared with TRBD2. The germline gives CDR1 PRHDT, CDR2 FYEKMQ (reference sequence). There are 15 residues in the CDR3. After removal of 6 bases from V and 5 bases from J, the junction contained 8 bases not matched to a gene.

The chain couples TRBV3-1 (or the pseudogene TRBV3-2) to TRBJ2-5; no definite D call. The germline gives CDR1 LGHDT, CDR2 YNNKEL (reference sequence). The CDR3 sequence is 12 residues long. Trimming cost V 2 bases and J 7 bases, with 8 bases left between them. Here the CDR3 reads CASSQSPGTQYF. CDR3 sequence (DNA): TGTGCCAGCAGCCAATCCCCCGGGACCCAGTACTTC.

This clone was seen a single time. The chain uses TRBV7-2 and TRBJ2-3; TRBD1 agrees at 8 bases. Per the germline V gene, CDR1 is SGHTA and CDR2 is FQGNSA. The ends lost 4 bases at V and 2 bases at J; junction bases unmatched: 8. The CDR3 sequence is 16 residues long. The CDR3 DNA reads TGTGCCAGCAGCTCTATAGACAGGGGCCTCACAGATACGCAGTATTTT. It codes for CASSSIDRGLTDTQYF.

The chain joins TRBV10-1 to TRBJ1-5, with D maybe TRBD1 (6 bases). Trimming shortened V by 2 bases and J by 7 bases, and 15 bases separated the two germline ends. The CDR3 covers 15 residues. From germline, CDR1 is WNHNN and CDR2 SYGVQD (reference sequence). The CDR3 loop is CASSEEVGARQPQHF. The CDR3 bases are TGCGCCAGCAGTGAGGAGGTGGGGGCGCGGCAGCCCCAGCATTTT.

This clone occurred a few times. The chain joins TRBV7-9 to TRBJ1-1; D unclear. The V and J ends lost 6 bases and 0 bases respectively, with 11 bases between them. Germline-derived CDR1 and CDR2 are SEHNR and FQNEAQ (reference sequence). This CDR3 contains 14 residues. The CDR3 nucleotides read TGTGCCAGCAGAGCCTGGGCTGTGAACACTGAAGCTTTCTTT. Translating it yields CASRAWAVNTEAFF.

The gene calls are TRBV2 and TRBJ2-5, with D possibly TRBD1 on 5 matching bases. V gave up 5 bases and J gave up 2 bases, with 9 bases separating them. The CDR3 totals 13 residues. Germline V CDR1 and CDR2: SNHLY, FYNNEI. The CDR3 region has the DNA TGTGCCAGCAGTTCCCGGACACAAGAGACCCAGTACTTC. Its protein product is CASSSRTQETQYF.

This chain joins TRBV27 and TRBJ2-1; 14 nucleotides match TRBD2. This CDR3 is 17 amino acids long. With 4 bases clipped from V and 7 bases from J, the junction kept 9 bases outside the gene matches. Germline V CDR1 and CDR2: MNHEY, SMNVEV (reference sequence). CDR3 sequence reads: CASSSGLAGGRRNEQFF. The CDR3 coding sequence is TGTGCCAGCAGTTCCGGACTAGCGGGAGGTCGCCGGAATGAGCAGTTCTTC.

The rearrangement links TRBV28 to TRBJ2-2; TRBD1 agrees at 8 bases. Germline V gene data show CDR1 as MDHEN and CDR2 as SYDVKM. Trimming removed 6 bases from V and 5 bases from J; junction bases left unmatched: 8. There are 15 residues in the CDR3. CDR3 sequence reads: CASSQDRVGTGELFF. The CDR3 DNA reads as TGTGCCAGCAGCCAGGACAGGGTCGGTACCGGGGAGCTGTTTTTT.

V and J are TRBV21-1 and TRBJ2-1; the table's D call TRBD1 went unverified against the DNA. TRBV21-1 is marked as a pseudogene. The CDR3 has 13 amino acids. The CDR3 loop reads CASSITGENEQFF. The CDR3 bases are TGTGCCAGCAGCATCACAGGGGAAAATGAGCAGTTCTTC.

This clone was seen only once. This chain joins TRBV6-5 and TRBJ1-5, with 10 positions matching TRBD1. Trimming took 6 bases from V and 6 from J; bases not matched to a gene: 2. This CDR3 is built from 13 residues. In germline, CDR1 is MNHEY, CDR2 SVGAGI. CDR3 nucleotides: TGTGCCAGCAGCGGACAGGGGGGTCAGCCCCAGCATTTT. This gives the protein CASSGQGGQPQHF.

The CDR3 region is CASSTETGGPYEQYF. In DNA, the CDR3 is TGTGCCAGCAGTACCGAGACAGGGGGACCCTACGAGCAGTACTTC. The chain joins TRBV2 to TRBJ2-7, with TRBD1 matching over 9 bases. Trimming at V came to 5 bases and at J to 2 bases, leaving 7 bases not matched to a gene. Germline assignment: CDR1 SNHLY and CDR2 FYNNEI. This CDR3 region has 15 residues.

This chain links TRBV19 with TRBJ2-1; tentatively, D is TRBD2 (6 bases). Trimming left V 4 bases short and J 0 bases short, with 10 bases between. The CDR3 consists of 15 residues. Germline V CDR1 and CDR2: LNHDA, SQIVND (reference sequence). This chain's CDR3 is CASSRGGSSYNEQFF. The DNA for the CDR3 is TGTGCCAGTAGTAGAGGAGGGAGCTCCTACAATGAGCAGTTCTTC.

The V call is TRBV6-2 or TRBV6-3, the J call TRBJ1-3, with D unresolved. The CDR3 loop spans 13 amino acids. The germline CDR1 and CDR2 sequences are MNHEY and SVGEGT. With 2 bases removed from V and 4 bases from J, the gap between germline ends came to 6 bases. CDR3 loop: CASSYAGGNTIYF. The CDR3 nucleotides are TGTGCCAGCAGTTACGCCGGGGGAAACACCATATATTTT.

The CDR3 spells CASSLRSGTRAQGNQPQHF. For the CDR3, the DNA is TGCGCCAGCAGCTTACGATCCGGGACAAGGGCCCAGGGCAATCAGCCCCAGCATTTT. The chain links TRBV4-1 to TRBJ1-5; tentatively, D is TRBD1 (6 bases). CDR1 and CDR2 (germline): MGHRA, YSYEKL. CDR3 length equals 19 residues. V gave up 5 bases and J gave up 2 bases, with 25 bases separating them.

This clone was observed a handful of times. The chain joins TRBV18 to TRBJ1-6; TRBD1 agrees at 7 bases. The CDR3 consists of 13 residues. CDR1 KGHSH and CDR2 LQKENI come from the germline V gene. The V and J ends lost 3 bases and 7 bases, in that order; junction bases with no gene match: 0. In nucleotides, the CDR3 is TGTGCCAGCTCACCGACAGGGAATTCACCCCTCCACTTT. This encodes CASSPTGNSPLHF.

In DNA, the CDR3 is TGTGCCAGCAGTGGGGGACAGGGCACTGAAGCTTTCTTT. Translation gives CASSGGQGTEAFF. The chain uses TRBV12-3 or TRBV12-4 and TRBJ1-1; 9 bases match TRBD1. The CDR3 is made up of 13 amino acids. Trimming at V came to 5 bases and at J to 4 bases, leaving 2 bases not matched to a gene.

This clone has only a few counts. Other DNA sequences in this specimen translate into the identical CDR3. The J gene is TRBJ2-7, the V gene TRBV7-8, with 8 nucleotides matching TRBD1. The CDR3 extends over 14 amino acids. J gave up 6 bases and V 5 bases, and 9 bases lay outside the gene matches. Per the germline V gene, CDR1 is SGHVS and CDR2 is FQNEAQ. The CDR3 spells CASSLGQGGAEQYF. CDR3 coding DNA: TGTGCCAGCAGCCTCGGACAGGGTGGCGCCGAGCAGTACTTC.

This CDR3 is CSARVGREAFF. CDR3 DNA sequence: TGCAGTGCTAGAGTGGGGAGGGAAGCTTTCTTT. The chain joins TRBV20-1 to TRBJ1-1; D uncertain. V was trimmed by 1 base and J by 8 bases, leaving 8 bases between them. CDR1 and CDR2 from the germline V gene are DFQATT and SNEGSKA (reference sequence). The CDR3 length is 11 residues.

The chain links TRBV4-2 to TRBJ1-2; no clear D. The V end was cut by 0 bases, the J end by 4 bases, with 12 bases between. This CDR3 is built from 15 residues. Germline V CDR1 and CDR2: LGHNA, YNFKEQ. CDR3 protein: CASSQDLLQSYGYTF. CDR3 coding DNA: TGTGCCAGCAGCCAAGATCTATTACAGTCCTATGGCTACACCTTC.

The CDR3 sequence: CASSYPQGKGNEQFF. The CDR3 DNA reads as TGTGCCAGCAGTTACCCACAGGGTAAGGGCAATGAGCAGTTCTTC. The chain joins TRBV28 to TRBJ2-1; D might be TRBD1 (6 bases). This CDR3 spans 15 amino acids. V was cut by 4 bases and J by 6 bases, with 16 bases left in between. CDR1 and CDR2 from the germline V gene are MDHEN and SYDVKM. The entire variable domain, with the rest obtained from reference TRBV28 and TRBJ2-1, is as follows: DVKVTQSSRYLVKRTGEKVFLECVQDMDHENMFWYRQDPGLGLRLIYFSYDVKMKEKGDIPEGYSVSREKKERFSLILESASTNQTSMYLCASSYPQGKGNEQFFGPGTRLTVL.

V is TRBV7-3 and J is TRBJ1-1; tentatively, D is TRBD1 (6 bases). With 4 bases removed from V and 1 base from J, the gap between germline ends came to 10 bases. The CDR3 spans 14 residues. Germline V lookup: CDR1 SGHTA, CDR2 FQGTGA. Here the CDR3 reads CASSSTGTNTEAFF. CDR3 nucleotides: TGTGCCAGCAGCTCCACAGGGACGAACACTGAAGCTTTCTTT.

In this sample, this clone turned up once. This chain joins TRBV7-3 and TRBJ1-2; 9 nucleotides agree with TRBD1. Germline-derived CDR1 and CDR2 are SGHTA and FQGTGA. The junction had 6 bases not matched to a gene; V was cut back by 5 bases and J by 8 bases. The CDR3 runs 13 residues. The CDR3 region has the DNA TGTGCCAGCAGCCCCGGGACAGGGCGAGGCTACACCTTC. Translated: CASSPGTGRGYTF.

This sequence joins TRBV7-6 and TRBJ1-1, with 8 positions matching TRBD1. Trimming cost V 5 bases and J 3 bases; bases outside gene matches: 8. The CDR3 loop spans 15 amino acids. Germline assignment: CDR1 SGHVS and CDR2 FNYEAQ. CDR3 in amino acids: CASSARQGPYTEAFF. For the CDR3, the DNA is TGTGCCAGCAGCGCCCGACAGGGGCCCTACACTGAAGCTTTCTTT.

This CDR3 reads CASSLLPGTGEETQYF. CDR3 nucleotide sequence: TGCGCCAGCAGCTTACTTCCCGGGACAGGGGAAGAGACCCAGTACTTC. The chain uses TRBV5-1 and TRBJ2-5; 10 nucleotides line up with TRBD1. The CDR3 is 16 amino acids. The germline gives CDR1 SGHRS, CDR2 YFSETQ. V trimming: 2 bases; J trimming: 3 bases; junction bases outside the gene matches: 7.